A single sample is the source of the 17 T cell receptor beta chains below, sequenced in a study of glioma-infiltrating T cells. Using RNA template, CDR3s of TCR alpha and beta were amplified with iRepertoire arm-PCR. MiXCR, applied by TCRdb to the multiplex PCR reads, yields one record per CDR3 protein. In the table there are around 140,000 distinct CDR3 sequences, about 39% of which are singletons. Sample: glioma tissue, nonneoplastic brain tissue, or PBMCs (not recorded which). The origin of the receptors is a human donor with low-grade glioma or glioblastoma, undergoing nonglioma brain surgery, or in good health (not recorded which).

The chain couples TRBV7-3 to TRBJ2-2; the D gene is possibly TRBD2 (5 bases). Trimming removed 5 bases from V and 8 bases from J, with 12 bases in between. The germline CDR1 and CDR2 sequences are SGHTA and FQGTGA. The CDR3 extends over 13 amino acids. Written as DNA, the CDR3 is TGTGCCAGCAGCCGGACTCTTGGTGGGGAGCTGTTTTTT. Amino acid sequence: CASSRTLGGELFF. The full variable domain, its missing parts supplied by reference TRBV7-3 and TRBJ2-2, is GAGVSQTPSNKVTEKGKYVELRCDPISGHTALYWYRQSLGQGPEFLIYFQGTGAADDSGLPNDRFFAVRPEGSVSTLKIQRTERGDSAVYLCASSRTLGGELFFGEGSRLTVL.

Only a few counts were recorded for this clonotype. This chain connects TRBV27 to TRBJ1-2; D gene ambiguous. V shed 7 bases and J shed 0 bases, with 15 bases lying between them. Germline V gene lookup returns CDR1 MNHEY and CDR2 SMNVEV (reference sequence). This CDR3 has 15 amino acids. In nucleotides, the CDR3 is TGTGCCAGCACCCTCACCGTACTAGCTAACTATGGCTACACCTTC. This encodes CASTLTVLANYGYTF.

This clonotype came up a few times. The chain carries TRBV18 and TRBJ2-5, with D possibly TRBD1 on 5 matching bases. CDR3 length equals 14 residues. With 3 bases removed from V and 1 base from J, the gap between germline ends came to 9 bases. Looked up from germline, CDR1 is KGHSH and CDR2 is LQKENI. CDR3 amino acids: CASSPFDSQETQYF. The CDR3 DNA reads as TGTGCCAGCTCACCGTTCGACAGCCAAGAGACCCAGTACTTC.

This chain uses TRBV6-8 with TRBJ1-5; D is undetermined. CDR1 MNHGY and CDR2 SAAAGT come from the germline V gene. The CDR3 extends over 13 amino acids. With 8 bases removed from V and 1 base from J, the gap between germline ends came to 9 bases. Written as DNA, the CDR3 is TGTGCCAGCGGAATCGGGAGCAATCAGCCCCAGCATTTT. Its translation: CASGIGSNQPQHF.

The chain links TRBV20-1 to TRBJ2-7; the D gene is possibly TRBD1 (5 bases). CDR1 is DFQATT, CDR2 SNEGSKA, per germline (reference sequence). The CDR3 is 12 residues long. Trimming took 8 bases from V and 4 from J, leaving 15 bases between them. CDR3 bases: TGCAGTCAGGGCAGGGCGAGTTACGAGCAGTACTTC. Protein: CSQGRASYEQYF.

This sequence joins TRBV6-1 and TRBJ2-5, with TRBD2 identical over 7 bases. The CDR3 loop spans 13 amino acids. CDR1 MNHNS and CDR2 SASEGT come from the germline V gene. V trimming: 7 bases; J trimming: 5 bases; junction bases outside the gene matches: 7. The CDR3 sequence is CASNTGGGETQYF. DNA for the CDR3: TGTGCCAGCAATACGGGAGGAGGTGAGACCCAGTACTTC.

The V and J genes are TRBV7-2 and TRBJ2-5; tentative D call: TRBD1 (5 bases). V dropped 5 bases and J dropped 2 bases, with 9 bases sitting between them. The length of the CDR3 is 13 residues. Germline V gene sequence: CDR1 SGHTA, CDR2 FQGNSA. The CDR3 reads CASSATVQETQYF. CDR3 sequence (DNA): TGTGCCAGCAGCGCGACAGTTCAAGAGACCCAGTACTTC. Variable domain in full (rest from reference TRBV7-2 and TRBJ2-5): GAGVSQSPSNKVTEKGKDVELRCDPISGHTALYWYRQSLGQGLEFLIYFQGNSAPDKSGLPSDRFSAERTGGSVSTLTIQRTQQEDSAVYLCASSATVQETQYFGPGTRLLVL.

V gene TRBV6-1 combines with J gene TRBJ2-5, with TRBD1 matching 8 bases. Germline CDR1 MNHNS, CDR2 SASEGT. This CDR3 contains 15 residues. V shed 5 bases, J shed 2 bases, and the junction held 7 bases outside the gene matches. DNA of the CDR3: TGTGCCAGCAGTCCCATGACAGGGGTTCAAGAGACCCAGTACTTC. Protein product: CASSPMTGVQETQYF.

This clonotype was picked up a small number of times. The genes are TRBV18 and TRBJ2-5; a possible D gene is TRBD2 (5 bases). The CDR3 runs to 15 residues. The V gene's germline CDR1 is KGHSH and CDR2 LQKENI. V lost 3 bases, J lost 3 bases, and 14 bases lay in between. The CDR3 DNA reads TGTGCCAGCTCACCGCAGCCACTAGTCAAAGAGACCCAGTACTTC. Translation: CASSPQPLVKETQYF.

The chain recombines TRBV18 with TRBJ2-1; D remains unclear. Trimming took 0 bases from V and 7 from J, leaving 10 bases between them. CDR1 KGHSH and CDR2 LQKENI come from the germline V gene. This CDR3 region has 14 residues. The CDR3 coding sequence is TGTGCCAGCTCACCACCGGGCTCTTCAAATGAGCAGTTCTTC. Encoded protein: CASSPPGSSNEQFF. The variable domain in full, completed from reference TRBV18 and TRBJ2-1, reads NAGVMQNPRHLVRRRGQEARLRCSPMKGHSHVYWYRQLPEEGLKFMVYLQKENIIDESGMPKERFSAEFPKEGPSILRIQQVVRGDSAAYFCASSPPGSSNEQFFGPGTRLTVL.

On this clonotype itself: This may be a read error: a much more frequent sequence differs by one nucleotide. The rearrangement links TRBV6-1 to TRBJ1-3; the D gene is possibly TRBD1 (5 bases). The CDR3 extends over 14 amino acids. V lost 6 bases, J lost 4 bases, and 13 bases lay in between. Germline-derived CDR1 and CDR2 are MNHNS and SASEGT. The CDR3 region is CASRATEVGNTIYF. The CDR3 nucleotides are TGTGCCAGCAGGGCGACAGAAGTAGGAAACACCATATATTTT.

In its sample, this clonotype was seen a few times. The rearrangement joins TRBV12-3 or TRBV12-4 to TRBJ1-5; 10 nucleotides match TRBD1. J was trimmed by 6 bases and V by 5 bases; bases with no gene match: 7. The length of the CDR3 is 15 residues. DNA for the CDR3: TGTGCCAGCAGTCAGGGACAGGGGATCAGTCAGCCCCAGCATTTT. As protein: CASSQGQGISQPQHF.

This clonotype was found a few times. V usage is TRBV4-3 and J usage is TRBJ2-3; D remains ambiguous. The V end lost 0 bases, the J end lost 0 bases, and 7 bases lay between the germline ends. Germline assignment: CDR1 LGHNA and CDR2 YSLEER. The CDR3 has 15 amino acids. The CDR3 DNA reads TGCGCCAGCAGCCAAGATTTTGAGAGCACAGATACGCAGTATTTT. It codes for CASSQDFESTDTQYF.

In DNA form, the CDR3 reads TGCGCCAGCAGCGCCGCACGGGACGGGGTGAGGGAGCAGTTCTTC. This translates into CASSAARDGVREQFF. The rearrangement links TRBV5-1 to TRBJ2-1; the D call may be TRBD1 or TRBD2 (5 bases each). The CDR3 contains 15 residues. V was shortened by 4 bases and J by 10 bases, with 21 bases between the two germline ends. Germline loops: CDR1 SGHRS, CDR2 YFSETQ.

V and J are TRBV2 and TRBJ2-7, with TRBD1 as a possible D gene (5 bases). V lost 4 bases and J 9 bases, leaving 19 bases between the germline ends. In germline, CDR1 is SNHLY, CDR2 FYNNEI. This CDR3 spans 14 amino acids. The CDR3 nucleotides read TGTGCCAGCAGTGGGGGCCGAAACCAGACCGGGCAGTACTTC. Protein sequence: CASSGGRNQTGQYF.

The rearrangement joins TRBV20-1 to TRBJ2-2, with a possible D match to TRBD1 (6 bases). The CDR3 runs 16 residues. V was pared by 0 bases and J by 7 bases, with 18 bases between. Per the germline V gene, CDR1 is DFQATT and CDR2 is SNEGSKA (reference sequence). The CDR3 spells CSARDPETTGLGELFF. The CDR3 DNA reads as TGCAGTGCTAGAGATCCCGAGACAACAGGGCTCGGGGAGCTGTTTTTT.

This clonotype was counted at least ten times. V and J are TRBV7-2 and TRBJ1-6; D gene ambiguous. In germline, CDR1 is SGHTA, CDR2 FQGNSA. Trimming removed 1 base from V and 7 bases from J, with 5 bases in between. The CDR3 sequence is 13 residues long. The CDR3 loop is CASSLESNSPLHF. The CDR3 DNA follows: TGTGCCAGCAGCTTAGAGTCGAATTCACCCCTCCACTTT.